The 17 T cell receptor beta chains given below trace back to one sample, sequenced in a study of cytomegalovirus exposure and HLA in healthy donors. With 60 Vbeta and 13 Jbeta primers, the PCR was carried out. Measured with immunoSEQ multiplex PCR; TCRdb has only the in-frame clones, and not every one. Of 310,000 or so clones in the sample, 80% to 90% were seen once. Source material: PBMCs. The receptors were gathered from a woman between 18 and 30 years old in good health and CMV-seronegative.

This rearrangement joins TRBV29-1 to TRBJ1-1; D possibly corresponds to TRBD1 (5 bases). The CDR3 has 14 residues. The germline CDR1 and CDR2 sequences are SQVTM and ANQGSEA. Trimming cost V 4 bases and J 6 bases, with 18 bases left between them. CDR3 protein: CSVGERQGLSEAFF. In DNA, the CDR3 is TGCAGCGTTGGTGAGAGGCAGGGCCTATCTGAAGCTTTCTTT.

Only one count was recorded for this clone. The chain links TRBV5-5 to TRBJ2-5; 10 bases agree with TRBD2. The V and J ends lost 4 bases and 5 bases, in that order; junction bases with no gene match: 5. Germline values: CDR1 SGHKS, CDR2 YYEKEE (reference sequence). The CDR3 covers 14 residues. The CDR3 spells CASSTLAGDETQYF. CDR3 coding DNA: TGTGCCAGCAGCACGCTAGCGGGGGATGAGACCCAGTACTTC. The full variable domain, in which reference TRBV5-5 and TRBJ2-5 provide the parts outside the CDR3, is DAGVTQSPTHLIKTRGQQVTLRCSPISGHKSVSWYQQVLGQGPQFIFQYYEKEERGRGNFPDRFSARQFPNYSSELNVNALLLGDSALYLCASSTLAGDETQYFGPGTRLLVL.

V usage is TRBV7-9 and J usage is TRBJ2-7; D remains unclear. The length of the CDR3 is 13 residues. Germline V lookup: CDR1 SEHNR, CDR2 FQNEAQ (reference sequence). The V gene lost 5 bases and the J gene lost 4 bases, with 12 bases spanning the gap. As DNA, the CDR3 is TGTGCCAGCAGCAGTCTTACAGCTTACGAGCAGTACTTC. Amino acids: CASSSLTAYEQYF. The variable domain in full, with the rest retrieved from reference TRBV7-9 and TRBJ2-7, is DTGVSQNPRHKITKRGQNVTFRCDPISEHNRLYWYRQTLGQGPEFLTYFQNEAQLEKSRLLSDRFSAERPKGSFSTLEIQRTEQGDSAMYLCASSSLTAYEQYFGPGTRLTVT.

As to this clone: Relative to the germline gene, one junction end is altered; a read error may explain this. This chain joins TRBV6-1 and TRBJ2-4; D is undetermined. The CDR3 has 14 residues. Germline CDR1 MNHNS, CDR2 SASEGT. The CDR3: CASREALAKNIQYF. For the CDR3, the DNA is TGTGCCAGCAGAGAAGCCTTGGCCAAAAACATTCAGTACTTC.

The chain combines TRBV7-9 with TRBJ2-4; 9 nucleotides agree with TRBD2. Germline V gives CDR1 SEHNR, CDR2 FQNEAQ (reference sequence). V shed 4 bases, J shed 5 bases, and the junction held 6 bases outside the gene matches. The CDR3 has 15 amino acids. The CDR3 nucleotides read TGTGCCAGCAGCTCTCCGGGACTAGCACAAAACATTCAGTACTTC. The encoded protein is CASSSPGLAQNIQYF.

The V call is TRBV9, the J call TRBJ2-5; TRBD2 matches 9 bases. Losses at the gene ends were 0 bases for V and 7 bases for J; bases not matched to a gene: 10. Germline V gives CDR1 SGDLS, CDR2 YYNGEE. This CDR3 has 16 amino acids. Here the CDR3 reads CASSVGSAGGRVTQYF. The DNA of the CDR3 is TGTGCCAGCAGCGTAGGTTCAGCGGGGGGCCGCGTGACCCAGTACTTC. The full variable domain, its missing parts supplied by reference TRBV9 and TRBJ2-5, is DSGVTQTPKHLITATGQRVTLRCSPRSGDLSVYWYQQSLDQGLQFLIQYYNGEERAKGNILERFSAQQFPDLHSELNLSSLELGDSALYFCASSVGSAGGRVTQYFGPGTRLLVL.

This clone was counted a single time. The chain carries TRBV25-1 and TRBJ1-1; 8 nucleotides agree with TRBD1. The CDR3 extends over 16 amino acids. Germline lookup yields CDR1 MGHDK and CDR2 SYGVNS. Trimming took 4 bases from V and 1 from J; bases not matched to a gene: 8. The CDR3 spells CASSASPGTGNTEAFF. CDR3 in DNA: TGTGCCAGCAGTGCCTCTCCAGGGACAGGGAACACTGAAGCTTTCTTT. The whole variable domain, remainder taken from reference TRBV25-1 and TRBJ1-1, is EADIYQTPRYLVIGTGKKITLECSQTMGHDKMYWYQQDPGMELHLIHYSYGVNSTEKGDLSSESTVSRIRTEHFPLTLESARPSHTSQYLCASSASPGTGNTEAFFGQGTRLTVV.

The chain recombines TRBV6-1 with TRBJ2-2; 16 nucleotides line up with TRBD2. The CDR3 is 19 amino acids. Germline V gene lookup returns CDR1 MNHNS and CDR2 SASEGT. V shed 4 bases and J 5 bases; nucleotides not matched to a gene: 10. The DNA for the CDR3 is TGTGCCAGCAGTGGGTCCGGGACTAGCGGGGGGGACCATACCGGGGAGCTGTTTTTT. Residues: CASSGSGTSGGDHTGELFF.

V and J are TRBV19 and TRBJ1-3; maybe TRBD1 (6 bases). This CDR3 is built from 16 residues. V was trimmed by 4 bases and J by 0 bases, leaving 13 bases between them. The germline gives CDR1 LNHDA, CDR2 SQIVND (reference sequence). CDR3 in amino acids: CASSTDSLLSGNTIYF. DNA of the CDR3: TGTGCCAGTAGTACGGACAGTCTCCTCTCTGGAAACACCATATATTTT.

The V call is TRBV9, the J call TRBJ2-7; no reliable D call. The CDR3 is made up of 12 amino acids. The germline V gene encodes CDR1 SGDLS and CDR2 YYNGEE. V lost 0 bases and J lost 5, with 6 bases in between. DNA of the CDR3: TGTGCCAGCAGCGTAGACCAGAACGAGCAGTACTTC. Encoded protein: CASSVDQNEQYF.

This chain uses TRBV6-5 with TRBJ1-3, with D unresolved. This CDR3 contains 15 residues. V was trimmed by 7 bases and J by 0 bases, leaving 13 bases between them. The germline V gene has CDR1 MNHEY and CDR2 SVGAGI. CDR3 bases: TGTGCCAGCAAGGGCGGAGGCAGCTCTGGAAACACCATATATTTT. As protein: CASKGGGSSGNTIYF.

The chain carries TRBV4-1 and TRBJ1-2; tentative D call: TRBD1 (5 bases). Germline V gene lookup returns CDR1 MGHRA and CDR2 YSYEKL. Trimming removed 6 bases from V and 2 bases from J, with 10 bases in between. The CDR3 loop spans 13 amino acids. CDR3 DNA: TGCGCCAGCAGGGATAGGGGAAACTATGGCTACACCTTC. Its protein product is CASRDRGNYGYTF.

Only a few counts were recorded for this clone. V usage is TRBV19 and J usage is TRBJ2-7, with D possibly being TRBD2 (6 bases). This CDR3 contains 13 residues. CDR1 and CDR2 from the germline V gene are LNHDA and SQIVND (reference sequence). Trimming removed 6 bases from V and 3 bases from J, with 12 bases in between. The CDR3 region has the DNA TGTGCCAGTAGCTGGGACTCGGACTACGAGCAGTACTTC. Protein sequence: CASSWDSDYEQYF.

The chain uses TRBV27 and TRBJ2-3; 15 positions agree with TRBD2. The CDR3 extends over 18 amino acids. Germline V CDR1 and CDR2: MNHEY, SMNVEV (reference sequence). Unmatched junction bases numbered 7, after V lost 6 bases and J lost 0 bases. CDR3 region: CASRGGTSGGPSTDTQYF. For the CDR3, the DNA is TGTGCCAGCAGGGGGGGGACTAGCGGGGGGCCGAGCACAGATACGCAGTATTTT.

This sequence joins TRBV15 and TRBJ2-2, with D possibly being TRBD2 (5 bases). The CDR3 spans 14 residues. Germline V gene lookup returns CDR1 LNHNV and CDR2 YYDKDF (reference sequence). V was cut by 1 base and J by 6 bases, with 9 bases left in between. DNA for the CDR3: TGTGCCACCAGCAGAGGGAGGTTCGCCGGGGAGCTGTTTTTT. It yields the protein CATSRGRFAGELFF.

This clone has just a few counts. The V and J genes are TRBV27 and TRBJ1-4; 11 bases map to TRBD1. Germline V CDR1 and CDR2: MNHEY, SMNVEV (reference sequence). The CDR3 covers 18 residues. The trim removed 6 bases at V and 0 bases at J, leaving 9 bases unmatched. The CDR3 region is CASRRDRGWNATNEKLFF. CDR3 nucleotides: TGTGCCAGCAGACGGGACAGGGGGTGGAACGCAACTAATGAAAAACTGTTTTTT.

To note about this clone: This sample includes further DNA sequences coding for the same CDR3. The V and J genes are TRBV5-6 and TRBJ1-1; a weak D match, TRBD1 (5 bases). Germline-derived CDR1 and CDR2 are SGHDT and YYEEEE. The CDR3 spans 14 residues. Trimming shortened V by 0 bases and J by 3 bases, and 9 bases separated the two germline ends. CDR3 bases: TGTGCCAGCAGCTTGGGGGTAGGGGACACTGAAGCTTTCTTT. Its translation is CASSLGVGDTEAFF.